These 24 T cell receptor beta chains originate from one sample sequenced in a study of CD8+ T cells in alopecia areata. Following RNA extraction, reverse transcription yielded cDNA that acted as the sequencing template. Profiling relied on immunoSEQ multiplex PCR, and the TCRdb table lists in-frame clones only, not all of them. The sample consists of some 170,000 clones, just under 60% of them appearing once. Specimen: CD4+ T cells sorted from blood, collected at week 0. The receptors stem from a human donor with alopecia areata.

The J gene is TRBJ2-5, the V gene TRBV4-1; the D gene is possibly TRBD1 (6 bases). Looked up from germline, CDR1 is MGHRA and CDR2 is YSYEKL. The CDR3 is 14 residues long. The germline V and J ends were trimmed by 4 bases and 9 bases, with 18 bases remaining between them. The CDR3 is CASSLNPQGQAQYF. In DNA form, the CDR3 reads TGCGCCAGCAGCCTCAACCCCCAGGGGCAGGCCCAGTACTTC.

The chain carries TRBV9 and TRBJ2-6; the D gene is possibly TRBD2 (5 bases). V was cut by 0 bases and J by 7 bases, with 20 bases left in between. This CDR3 comprises 18 residues. CDR1 SGDLS and CDR2 YYNGEE come from the germline V gene. The CDR3 DNA reads TGTGCCAGCAGCGTAGAAGAGGGCAGGTCCTCAGGTGCCAACGTCCTGACTTTC. Protein product: CASSVEEGRSSGANVLTF.

The chain combines TRBV29-1 with TRBJ2-1; TRBD2 matches 9 bases. The germline gives CDR1 SQVTM, CDR2 ANQGSEA. There are 15 residues in the CDR3. Germline trimming cut 4 bases from V and 5 bases from J; bases unmatched to any gene: 9. CDR3 sequence: CSVGSRLAGDNEQFF. CDR3 bases: TGCAGCGTTGGGTCTCGATTAGCGGGGGACAATGAGCAGTTCTTC.

V and J are TRBV10-2 and TRBJ1-5, with D possibly matching TRBD1 (6 bases). The germline V gene has CDR1 WSHSY and CDR2 SAAADI. There are 14 residues in the CDR3. The V and J ends lost 9 bases and 2 bases respectively, with 14 bases between them. The CDR3 DNA is TGCGCCAGTCGGGAGGGGGGCGGCAATCAGCCCCAGCATTTT. This translates into CASREGGGNQPQHF.

This chain joins TRBV4-1 and TRBJ2-2; 10 nucleotides align to TRBD2. CDR1 is MGHRA, CDR2 YSYEKL, per germline. With V trimmed by 1 base and J by 7 bases, 15 bases remained unmatched. This CDR3 is built from 19 residues. The CDR3 nucleotides are TGCGCCAGCAGCCAAGCCCCTAGAGCGGGGGGGCGGGTTGTCGGGGAGCTGTTTTTT. It codes for CASSQAPRAGGRVVGELFF.

V gene TRBV10-3 combines with J gene TRBJ2-6; D remains ambiguous. Trimming left V 2 bases short and J 1 base short, with 9 bases between. The CDR3 is 16 amino acids. From germline, CDR1 is ENHRY and CDR2 SYGVKD. The DNA for the CDR3 is TGTGCCATCAGTGAGCAGCCAGGATCTGGGGCCAACGTCCTGACTTTC. Amino acids: CAISEQPGSGANVLTF.

The rearrangement uses TRBV29-1 and TRBJ2-5, with 8 nucleotides matching TRBD1. Trimming cost V 7 bases and J 5 bases; bases outside gene matches: 12. Germline V gene data show CDR1 as SQVTM and CDR2 as ANQGSEA. This CDR3 spans 14 amino acids. The CDR3 spells CSAVDRGVWETQYF. The CDR3 region has the DNA TGCAGCGCTGTAGACAGGGGTGTATGGGAGACCCAGTACTTC.

CDR3 DNA: TGCAGCGTCAGGGACAGGGCGGATAATTCACCCCTCCACTTT. Translation: CSVRDRADNSPLHF. The chain links TRBV29-1 to TRBJ1-6; 9 bases match TRBD1. Germline-derived CDR1 and CDR2 are SQVTM and ANQGSEA. V was pared by 6 bases and J by 5 bases, with 5 bases of the junction left unmatched. This CDR3 has 14 residues.

The chain is built from TRBV7-2 and TRBJ2-7; TRBD1 might be the D (6 bases). CDR3 length equals 14 residues. CDR1 is SGHTA, CDR2 FQGNSA, per germline. The V end was cut by 1 base, the J end by 1 base, with 8 bases between. CDR3 protein: CASSLVRGSYEQYF. CDR3 coding DNA: TGTGCCAGCAGCTTAGTTAGGGGGTCCTACGAGCAGTACTTC.

The chain recombines TRBV4-1 with TRBJ1-5; D unresolved. The CDR3 runs to 13 residues. Between the trimmed V and J ends, which lost 3 bases and 3 bases, there was a span of 6 bases. Looked up from germline, CDR1 is MGHRA and CDR2 is YSYEKL. The CDR3 sequence is CASSHEDNQPQHF. The CDR3 nucleotides read TGCGCCAGCAGCCACGAGGACAATCAGCCCCAGCATTTT.

This chain joins TRBV1 and TRBJ2-7. TRBV1 is described as a pseudogene. CDR3 length equals 12 residues. CDR3 in amino acids: CTSSQAGYEQYF. CDR3 coding DNA: TGCACCAGCAGCCAAGCTGGATACGAGCAGTACTTC.

The CDR3 sequence: CASSLSGVYYGYTF. The CDR3 DNA sequence: TGTGCCAGCAGCTTATCAGGGGTTTACTATGGCTACACCTTC. The rearrangement links TRBV7-9 to TRBJ1-2, with D perhaps matching TRBD1 (6 bases). This CDR3 is built from 14 residues. Germline-derived CDR1 and CDR2 are SEHNR and FQNEAQ (reference sequence). Deletions cut 2 bases from V and 3 bases from J, with 10 bases between.

The J gene is TRBJ1-5, the V gene TRBV6-1; no reliable D call. This CDR3 has 16 residues. V lost 2 bases and J 2 bases, leaving 13 bases between the germline ends. Germline CDR1 is MNHNS and CDR2 is SASEGT. CDR3 residues: CASSESGAGGNQPQHF. CDR3 sequence (DNA): TGTGCCAGCAGTGAAAGTGGAGCAGGAGGCAATCAGCCCCAGCATTTT.

This clone was detected only a few times. The V call is TRBV20-1, the J call TRBJ2-5; D might be TRBD2 (5 bases). This CDR3 spans 11 amino acids. CDR1 is DFQATT and CDR2 is SNEGSKA in the germline V gene (reference sequence). The germline V and J ends were trimmed by 7 bases and 7 bases, with 13 bases remaining between them. The CDR3 nucleotides read TGCAGTGTACTATTTGAGGGGACCCAGTACTTC. It codes for CSVLFEGTQYF.

V gene TRBV5-1 combines with J gene TRBJ1-4; the match to TRBD1 covers 10 bases. There are 16 residues in the CDR3. V gave up 4 bases and J gave up 8 bases; unmatched junction bases: 11. CDR1 is SGHRS, CDR2 YFSETQ, per germline. DNA for the CDR3: TGCGCCAGCAGCCCGGCCGCCGGGACAGGGGACGAAAAACTGTTTTTT. Residues: CASSPAAGTGDEKLFF.

This clone was seen a few times. The genes are TRBV30 and TRBJ1-3, with D unclear. V was cut by 3 bases and J by 0 bases, with 6 bases left in between. Germline loops: CDR1 GTSNPN, CDR2 SVGIG (reference sequence). CDR3 length equals 13 residues. In nucleotides, the CDR3 is TGTGCCTGGAGCCGGTTCTCTGGAAACACCATATATTTT. Translation gives CAWSRFSGNTIYF.

V gene TRBV25-1 combines with J gene TRBJ2-1; possibly TRBD1 for D (6 bases). The CDR3 has 15 residues. In germline, CDR1 is MGHDK, CDR2 SYGVNS. V lost 4 bases to trimming and J lost 9 bases, with 19 bases between them. This chain's CDR3 is CASSGLQGRGLEQFF. Here the CDR3 DNA reads TGTGCCAGCAGTGGCCTACAGGGTCGTGGGCTTGAGCAGTTCTTC. The full variable domain, rest sourced from reference TRBV25-1 and TRBJ2-1, is EADIYQTPRYLVIGTGKKITLECSQTMGHDKMYWYQQDPGMELHLIHYSYGVNSTEKGDLSSESTVSRIRTEHFPLTLESARPSHTSQYLCASSGLQGRGLEQFFGPGTRLTVL.

Only a few counts were recorded for this clone. This sequence joins TRBV19 and TRBJ1-5; weak D call: TRBD1 (6 bases). The germline CDR1 and CDR2 sequences are LNHDA and SQIVND (reference sequence). V lost 7 bases to trimming and J lost 4 bases, with 17 bases between them. The CDR3 loop spans 15 amino acids. The CDR3 here is CASNPGRGINQPQHF. The CDR3 DNA reads as TGTGCCAGTAACCCCGGCAGGGGAATAAATCAGCCCCAGCATTTT. The entire variable domain, with the rest obtained from reference TRBV19 and TRBJ1-5, is as follows: DGGITQSPKYLFRKEGQNVTLSCEQNLNHDAMYWYRQDPGQGLRLIYYSQIVNDFQKGDIAEGYSVSREKKESFPLTVTSAQKNPTAFYLCASNPGRGINQPQHFGDGTRLSIL.

CDR3 amino acids: CASSLESGGATEAFF. The CDR3 DNA follows: TGTGCCAGCAGCTTAGAATCTGGGGGAGCCACTGAAGCTTTCTTT. The chain has TRBV7-6 and TRBJ1-1; perhaps TRBD1 as D (5 bases). With 1 base removed from V and 4 bases from J, the gap between germline ends came to 13 bases. The CDR3 contains 15 residues. The V gene's germline CDR1 is SGHVS and CDR2 FNYEAQ.

The chain couples TRBV30 to TRBJ1-4; a possible D gene is TRBD1 (6 bases). V was cut by 1 base and J by 5 bases, with 11 bases left in between. This CDR3 spans 14 amino acids. Germline V gene lookup returns CDR1 GTSNPN and CDR2 SVGIG (reference sequence). The CDR3 loop reads CAWSAGQPNEKLFF. The CDR3 DNA sequence: TGTGCCTGGAGTGCGGGACAACCAAATGAAAAACTGTTTTTT.

The chain combines TRBV5-1 with TRBJ2-4; D could derive from TRBD1 or TRBD2 (5 bases each). CDR3 size: 17 residues. Germline V gene sequence: CDR1 SGHRS, CDR2 YFSETQ. Trimming stripped 0 bases from V and 0 bases from J, with 13 bases between. The CDR3 loop reads CASSLDYGGRAKNIQYF. Here the CDR3 DNA reads TGCGCCAGCAGCTTGGATTATGGGGGACGAGCCAAAAACATTCAGTACTTC. Full variable domain (outside the CDR3, taken from reference TRBV5-1 and TRBJ2-4): KAGVTQTPRYLIKTRGQQVTLSCSPISGHRSVSWYQQTPGQGLQFLFEYFSETQRNKGNFPGRFSGRQFSNSRSEMNVSTLELGDSALYLCASSLDYGGRAKNIQYFGAGTRLSVL.

The V gene is TRBV7-2, the J gene TRBJ2-1; no clear D. This CDR3 is built from 11 residues. V dropped 1 base and J dropped 9 bases, with 4 bases sitting between them. Germline lookup yields CDR1 SGHTA and CDR2 FQGNSA. The DNA for the CDR3 is TGTGCCAGCAGCTTAGTTGCTGAGCAGTTCTTC. Encoded protein: CASSLVAEQFF.

The chain couples TRBV10-3 to TRBJ1-2; 7 bases are shared with TRBD1. CDR1 is ENHRY and CDR2 is SYGVKD in the germline V gene. The CDR3 contains 12 residues. Germline trimming cut 2 bases from V and 6 bases from J; bases unmatched to any gene: 0. CDR3 loop: CAISERGHGYTF. The CDR3 region has the DNA TGTGCCATCAGTGAGAGGGGGCATGGCTACACCTTC.

The chain has TRBV13 and TRBJ2-7, with a tentative D call TRBD1 (5 bases). Per the germline V gene, CDR1 is PRHDT and CDR2 is FYEKMQ (reference sequence). Trimming pared 4 bases from V and 2 bases from J, leaving 18 bases between. The CDR3 runs 16 residues. The CDR3 spells CASSSRQRGHPYEQYF. The CDR3 nucleotides are TGTGCCAGCAGCTCCCGACAGCGAGGTCACCCCTACGAGCAGTACTTC. Full variable domain (outside the CDR3, taken from reference TRBV13 and TRBJ2-7): AAGVIQSPRHLIKEKRETATLKCYPIPRHDTVYWYQQGPGQDPQFLISFYEKMQSDKGSIPDRFSAQQFSDYHSELNMSSLELGDSALYFCASSSRQRGHPYEQYFGPGTRLTVT.